The 31 T cell receptor beta chains below were found in one sample sequenced in a study of blood T cell repertoires in COVID-19. Using immunoSEQ multiplex PCR, the repertoire was profiled, and TCRdb retains in-frame clones only, with some absent. The profile shows about 250,000 clones, 84% of them singletons. Sequencing was done on a sample of peripheral blood. These receptors all come from a woman between 40 and 55 years old who had recovered from COVID-19.

The chain has TRBV27 and TRBJ1-2; D possibly corresponds to TRBD1 (6 bases). This CDR3 is 15 amino acids long. Trimming removed 5 bases from V and 4 bases from J, with 17 bases in between. CDR1 and CDR2 (germline): MNHEY, SMNVEV (reference sequence). The chain's CDR3 is CASSISGVGFYGYTF. CDR3 sequence (DNA): TGTGCCAGCAGTATCTCAGGGGTAGGATTCTATGGCTACACCTTC.

The chain couples TRBV5-1 to TRBJ1-4; D might be TRBD1 (5 bases). Per germline, CDR1 SGHRS and CDR2 YFSETQ. The CDR3 is 14 amino acids. V lost 0 bases and J lost 7, with 10 bases in between. CDR3 nucleotides: TGCGCCAGCAGCTTGGTCCAGGGTGGTGAAAAACTGTTTTTT. Encoded protein: CASSLVQGGEKLFF.

The genes are TRBV18 and TRBJ1-4; TRBD1 aligns across 10 bases. CDR1 and CDR2 (germline): KGHSH, LQKENI. This CDR3 contains 13 residues. Trimming removed 6 bases from V and 8 bases from J; junction bases left unmatched: 3. CDR3 sequence (DNA): TGTGCCAGCTCCCGACAGGGGGCGGAAAAACTGTTTTTT. It specifies CASSRQGAEKLFF.

The chain is built from TRBV29-1 and TRBJ1-5, with 7 bases identical to TRBD1. Germline assignment: CDR1 SQVTM and CDR2 ANQGSEA. Unmatched junction bases numbered 2, after V lost 4 bases and J lost 2 bases. This CDR3 comprises 13 residues. CDR3 bases: TGCAGCGTTGGGGACAGACGCAATCAGCCCCAGCATTTT. It is translated as CSVGDRRNQPQHF.

The chain links TRBV5-1 to TRBJ2-2; D perhaps matches TRBD1 (6 bases). The CDR3 extends over 14 amino acids. Trimming took off 4 bases at V and 3 bases at J, with 10 bases between the two ends. Per germline, CDR1 SGHRS and CDR2 YFSETQ. This CDR3 reads CASSPDRYTGELFF. In DNA form, the CDR3 reads TGCGCCAGCAGCCCGGACAGATACACCGGGGAGCTGTTTTTT.

This rearrangement joins TRBV2 to TRBJ1-1; possibly TRBD1 for D (5 bases). The germline CDR1 and CDR2 sequences are SNHLY and FYNNEI. The CDR3 extends over 14 amino acids. Deletions cut 4 bases from V and 5 bases from J, with 14 bases between. The CDR3, as DNA: TGTGCCAGCAGTGGATCCCACCCAGGGACTGAAGCTTTCTTT. Translation: CASSGSHPGTEAFF.

CDR3 loop: CASSDGTGWPGETQYF. The CDR3 nucleotides are TGTGCCAGCAGCGACGGGACAGGGTGGCCCGGGGAGACCCAGTACTTC. The chain links TRBV11-2 to TRBJ2-5; 9 positions match TRBD1. The germline gives CDR1 SGHAT, CDR2 FQNNGV. The CDR3 is made up of 16 amino acids. J was trimmed by 5 bases and V by 5 bases; bases with no gene match: 12.

J is TRBJ1-1 and V is TRBV6-4, with D unclear. Germline CDR1 reads MRHNA; CDR2 reads SNTAGT. This CDR3 spans 13 amino acids. V lost 3 bases and J lost 2, with 7 bases in between. In DNA form, the CDR3 reads TGTGCCAGCAGTGAACAGCATAACACTGAAGCTTTCTTT. This codes for CASSEQHNTEAFF.

This chain uses TRBV10-3 with TRBJ2-3; D might be TRBD2 (5 bases). CDR3 length: 19 amino acids. V was trimmed by 10 bases and J by 1 base, leaving 30 bases between them. Looked up from germline, CDR1 is ENHRY and CDR2 is SYGVKD. CDR3 bases: TGTGCCACCACGGATCCGACGGGATCCCCTGTTCCTGGCACAGATACGCAGTATTTT. Encoded protein: CATTDPTGSPVPGTDTQYF.

This clone was detected once. DNA for the CDR3: TGTGCCAGCAGCTTAATGGGACAGAGCAATCAGCCCCAGCATTTT. It is translated as CASSLMGQSNQPQHF. The genes are TRBV7-2 and TRBJ1-5; TRBD1 aligns across 7 bases. V lost 2 bases and J lost 1; bases outside the gene matches: 2. Per the germline V gene, CDR1 is SGHTA and CDR2 is FQGNSA. The CDR3 extends over 15 amino acids.

The chain employs TRBV5-5 and TRBJ2-7; D unclear. The CDR3 runs 15 residues. Trimming shortened V by 0 bases and J by 0 bases, and 10 bases separated the two germline ends. CDR1 and CDR2 (germline): SGHKS, YYEKEE (reference sequence). CDR3 amino acids: CASSLVSRHSYEQYF. The CDR3 DNA is TGTGCCAGCAGCTTGGTATCTCGACACTCCTACGAGCAGTACTTC.

CDR3 sequence (DNA): TGTGCCAGTAGTCTTCGGAGGGATTCACCCCTCCACTTT. Protein sequence: CASSLRRDSPLHF. The V and J genes are TRBV19 and TRBJ1-6, with no clear D. This CDR3 is 13 amino acids long. The germline V gene encodes CDR1 LNHDA and CDR2 SQIVND (reference sequence). Trimming pared 5 bases from V and 8 bases from J, leaving 10 bases between.

This rearrangement joins TRBV20-1 to TRBJ1-1; maybe TRBD1 (6 bases). The V end was cut by 3 bases, the J end by 0 bases, with 11 bases between. The CDR3 extends over 14 amino acids. CDR1 and CDR2 from the germline V gene are DFQATT and SNEGSKA (reference sequence). The CDR3 spells CSASTGPMNTEAFF. As DNA, the CDR3 is TGCAGTGCTAGTACAGGGCCCATGAACACTGAAGCTTTCTTT.

J is TRBJ2-1 and V is TRBV2; a weak D match, TRBD2 (5 bases). Germline V gene lookup returns CDR1 SNHLY and CDR2 FYNNEI. This CDR3 spans 13 amino acids. V lost 0 bases and J lost 11, with 11 bases in between. Here the CDR3 DNA reads TGTGCCAGCAGTGAAGCGCACCGGGGTCAGCAGTTCTTC. The encoded protein is CASSEAHRGQQFF. Full variable domain (outside the CDR3, taken from reference TRBV2 and TRBJ2-1): EPEVTQTPSHQVTQMGQEVILRCVPISNHLYFYWYRQILGQKVEFLVSFYNNEISEKSEIFDDQFSVERPDGSNFTLKIRSTKLEDSAMYFCASSEAHRGQQFFGPGTRLTVL.

The chain links TRBV10-3 to TRBJ2-3, with unresolved D. Germline V gene lookup returns CDR1 ENHRY and CDR2 SYGVKD. The length of the CDR3 is 18 residues. V was shortened by 0 bases and J by 2 bases, with 18 bases between the two germline ends. CDR3 protein: CAISESLGRSTSTDTQYF. Written as DNA, the CDR3 is TGTGCCATCAGTGAGTCGTTGGGCCGCTCAACATCCACAGATACGCAGTATTTT.

The chain uses TRBV3-1 (or the pseudogene TRBV3-2) and TRBJ2-5, with TRBD2 matching over 8 bases. The trim removed 0 bases at V and 5 bases at J, leaving 5 bases unmatched. There are 15 residues in the CDR3. Per germline, CDR1 LGHDT and CDR2 YNNKEL (reference sequence). CDR3 DNA: TGTGCCAGCAGCCAAGAAGGTCGGGGGGGGGAGACCCAGTACTTC. Protein: CASSQEGRGGETQYF.

This chain uses TRBV5-4 with TRBJ2-1, with no clear D. The CDR3 runs to 12 residues. Germline V CDR1 and CDR2: SGHNT, YYREEE (reference sequence). V was pared by 0 bases and J by 9 bases, with 7 bases between. For the CDR3, the DNA is TGTGCCAGCAGCTTGGAGTACGGTGAGCAGTTCTTC. Translation: CASSLEYGEQFF.

In the case of this clone: Other DNA sequences in the same sample also yield this CDR3. This chain uses TRBV3-1 (or the pseudogene TRBV3-2) with TRBJ1-6; D is undetermined. CDR1 and CDR2 from the germline V gene are LGHDT and YNNKEL (reference sequence). This CDR3 has 13 amino acids. Deletions cut 4 bases from V and 7 bases from J, with 8 bases between. CDR3 sequence reads: CASSPSENSPLHF. The CDR3 DNA reads as TGTGCCAGCAGCCCCTCGGAGAATTCACCCCTCCACTTT.

This chain uses TRBV6-5 with TRBJ1-1; D possibly corresponds to TRBD1 (6 bases). The germline CDR1 and CDR2 sequences are MNHEY and SVGAGI. The CDR3 is made up of 15 amino acids. With 7 bases removed from V and 5 bases from J, the gap between germline ends came to 20 bases. CDR3 residues: CASKELGAMGTEAFF. CDR3 nucleotide sequence: TGTGCCAGCAAAGAATTGGGGGCCATGGGGACTGAAGCTTTCTTT.

This chain connects TRBV6-1 to TRBJ1-4, with D hard to call. The V gene lost 1 base and the J gene lost 4 bases, with 13 bases spanning the gap. Germline values: CDR1 MNHNS, CDR2 SASEGT. The CDR3 has 16 residues. CDR3 sequence: CASSEGWQQINEKLFF. CDR3 nucleotides: TGTGCCAGCAGTGAAGGGTGGCAACAGATTAATGAAAAACTGTTTTTT.

The chain uses TRBV18 and TRBJ1-6, with 10 nucleotides matching TRBD1. V lost 4 bases to trimming and J lost 3 bases; unmatched junction nucleotides: 3. CDR3 length: 16 residues. Germline loops: CDR1 KGHSH, CDR2 LQKENI. CDR3 sequence (DNA): TGTGCCAGCTCACTCCGGGACAGGGGCTATAATTCACCCCTCCACTTT. It codes for CASSLRDRGYNSPLHF.

The chain uses TRBV9 and TRBJ1-2; weak D call: TRBD1 (6 bases). V was clipped by 1 base and J by 0 bases, with 19 bases between them. Germline V gene lookup returns CDR1 SGDLS and CDR2 YYNGEE. The CDR3 is 18 residues long. This CDR3 is CASSVSPYRAFSNYGYTF. CDR3 DNA sequence: TGTGCCAGCAGCGTAAGTCCGTACAGGGCGTTTTCTAACTATGGCTACACCTTC.

The V call is TRBV10-2, the J call TRBJ1-1; the match to TRBD1 covers 7 bases. After removal of 4 bases from V and 4 bases from J, the junction contained 9 bases not matched to a gene. Germline CDR1 and CDR2: WSHSY and SAAADI. This CDR3 has 15 residues. The CDR3 here is CASSAYTGAVTEAFF. The CDR3, as DNA: TGCGCCAGCAGTGCCTATACAGGGGCGGTCACTGAAGCTTTCTTT.

The chain combines TRBV12-3 or TRBV12-4 with TRBJ1-2; D is unclear. V was trimmed by 3 bases and J by 0 bases, leaving 5 bases between them. The CDR3 covers 13 residues. DNA of the CDR3: TGTGCCAGCAGTTTTTCTGCTAACTATGGCTACACCTTC. Residues: CASSFSANYGYTF.

This chain uses TRBV28 with TRBJ2-5; possibly TRBD2 for D (5 bases). Trimming left V 8 bases short and J 5 bases short, with 18 bases between. The CDR3 is 14 residues long. Germline V gene data show CDR1 as MDHEN and CDR2 as SYDVKM. The CDR3: CASRGFRGLETQYF. CDR3 coding DNA: TGTGCCAGCCGAGGCTTTCGGGGATTGGAGACCCAGTACTTC.

The V gene is TRBV6-4, the J gene TRBJ1-1; no reliable D call. Per the germline V gene, CDR1 is MRHNA and CDR2 is SNTAGT. Trimming stripped 0 bases from V and 6 bases from J, with 8 bases between. The CDR3 has 13 amino acids. The CDR3 loop reads CASSDSEISEAFF. The DNA of the CDR3 is TGTGCCAGCAGTGACTCGGAGATCTCTGAAGCTTTCTTT.

The chain has TRBV2 and TRBJ2-3, with D uncertain. CDR1 is SNHLY and CDR2 is FYNNEI in the germline V gene. CDR3 length: 15 residues. Trimming left V 1 base short and J 0 bases short, with 8 bases between. CDR3 coding DNA: TGTGCCAGCAGTGAAGACTTACCTAGCACAGATACGCAGTATTTT. Its protein is CASSEDLPSTDTQYF.

Here the CDR3 DNA reads TGTGCCAGCTCCCTTTCGGGGGGGGCAAACACCGGGGAGCTGTTTTTT. This gives the protein CASSLSGGANTGELFF. The V call is TRBV2, the J call TRBJ2-2; 8 nucleotides agree with TRBD2. V was clipped by 8 bases and J by 2 bases; unmatched bases: 10. The CDR3 sequence is 16 residues long. CDR1 and CDR2 (germline): SNHLY, FYNNEI.

CDR3 region: CASRGGSSNYGYTF. CDR3 in DNA: TGTGCCAGCAGAGGGGGCAGTTCGAACTATGGCTACACCTTC. The chain recombines TRBV2 with TRBJ1-2; 7 nucleotides agree with TRBD1. Germline loops: CDR1 SNHLY, CDR2 FYNNEI. CDR3 length: 14 residues. Trimming removed 6 bases from V and 2 bases from J; junction bases left unmatched: 6.

The rearrangement links TRBV10-2 to TRBJ1-6; D remains unclear. Germline V gene data show CDR1 as WSHSY and CDR2 as SAAADI. V gave up 6 bases and J gave up 9 bases, with 12 bases separating them. The CDR3 is made up of 13 amino acids. This CDR3 is CASRGTGGSPLHF. DNA for the CDR3: TGCGCCAGCAGGGGCACCGGAGGTTCACCCCTCCACTTT.

There are a few counts of this clone. This chain uses TRBV6-5 with TRBJ2-2; TRBD2 agrees at 7 bases. V was clipped by 6 bases and J by 5 bases; unmatched bases: 6. The CDR3 contains 14 residues. The V gene's germline CDR1 is MNHEY and CDR2 SVGAGI. The CDR3 here is CASSLTSWTGELFF. In DNA form, the CDR3 reads TGTGCCAGCAGCCTGACTAGCTGGACCGGGGAGCTGTTTTTT.